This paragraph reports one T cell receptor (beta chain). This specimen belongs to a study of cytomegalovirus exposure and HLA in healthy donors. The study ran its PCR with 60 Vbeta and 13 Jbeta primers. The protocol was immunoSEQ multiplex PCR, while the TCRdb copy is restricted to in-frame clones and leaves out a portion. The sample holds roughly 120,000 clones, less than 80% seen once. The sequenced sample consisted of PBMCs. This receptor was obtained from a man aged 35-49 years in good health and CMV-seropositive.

CDR3 region: CASSYSRVDYGYTF. Here the CDR3 DNA reads TGTGCCAGCAGTTACTCGAGGGTCGACTATGGCTACACCTTC. The chain carries TRBV6-5 and TRBJ1-2; D gene ambiguous. The V end lost 0 bases, the J end lost 3 bases, and 8 bases lay between the germline ends. The CDR3 loop spans 14 amino acids. Germline V gives CDR1 MNHEY, CDR2 SVGAGI.